This T cell receptor beta chain was identified during a study of T cells after yellow fever vaccination. The study made its TCR cDNA through 5'RACE template switching. That step introduced a universal primer site along with UMIs. TCRdb independently ran MiXCR on the 5' RACE reads; one entry per CDR3 protein. This table holds about 73,000 distinct CDR3 sequences, 7.7% found once. Study results and caveats: The secondary response showed a weaker magnitude and a faster peak, day 5 versus 15. Clonotypes appearing in both CD4 and CD8 compartments existed, and their share was small. Most primary-vaccination clones recurred post-booster (roughly 96% CD4, just over 85% CD8).

This CDR3 has 15 amino acids. Trimming shortened V by 1 base and J by 5 bases, and 18 bases separated the two germline ends. Germline V lookup: CDR1 DFQATT, CDR2 SNEGSKA (reference sequence). Points on this clonotype: Its specificity is not known.

Specimen: CD8+ T cells sorted from PBMCs, collected on the day of the yellow fever booster vaccination. This clonotype was sampled from a man aged 25-40 years who received the YFV17D yellow fever vaccine. The chain links TRBV20-1 to TRBJ2-7; D possibly corresponds to TRBD2 (5 bases). In DNA, the CDR3 is TGCAGTGCTAGAGTCAGGACTGGAAGTCTCAACGAGCAGTACTTC. Amino acid sequence: CSARVRTGSLNEQYF.